A single sample is the source of the 9 T cell receptor beta chains below, sequenced in a study of T cells in localized non-small cell lung cancer. Measured with immunoSEQ multiplex PCR; TCRdb has only the in-frame clones, and not every one. The sample gives tens of thousands of clones, about nine tenths of which show up once; about 1.1% is in the top ten. This material consisted of peripheral blood, taken before any cancer treatment. The receptors derive from a woman between 35 and 70 years old with stage I lung adenocarcinoma.

This chain joins TRBV5-4 and TRBJ1-2; 9 bases match TRBD1. This CDR3 is built from 14 residues. Losses at the gene ends were 4 bases for V and 4 bases for J; bases not matched to a gene: 5. CDR1 is SGHNT and CDR2 is YYREEE in the germline V gene (reference sequence). The CDR3 nucleotides read TGTGCCAGCAGCAGAGGACAGGGGATCTATGGCTACACCTTC. Encoded protein: CASSRGQGIYGYTF.

A few counts support this clone. The V gene is TRBV30, the J gene TRBJ1-1, with TRBD1 as a possible D gene (5 bases). The length of the CDR3 is 13 residues. CDR1 and CDR2 (germline): GTSNPN, SVGIG (reference sequence). Trimming removed 5 bases at V and 3 bases at J, with 13 bases between. In DNA, the CDR3 is TGTGCCTGGGACAGTGCTGTGGACACTGAAGCTTTCTTT. Translated, it gives CAWDSAVDTEAFF.

The chain combines TRBV27 with TRBJ2-3; 8 bases are shared with TRBD2. The germline CDR1 and CDR2 sequences are MNHEY and SMNVEV (reference sequence). V trimming: 7 bases; J trimming: 2 bases; junction bases outside the gene matches: 20. There are 19 residues in the CDR3. The CDR3 spells CASTPGGPGNSPTTDTQYF. DNA of the CDR3: TGTGCCAGCACCCCGGGAGGGCCAGGCAATTCCCCTACCACAGATACGCAGTATTTT.

V usage is TRBV11-2 and J usage is TRBJ1-6, with D perhaps TRBD1 (5 bases). Per the germline V gene, CDR1 is SGHAT and CDR2 is FQNNGV. The CDR3 sequence is 15 residues long. V was cut by 8 bases and J by 0 bases, with 11 bases left in between. CDR3 protein: CASRPDSSYNSPLHF. CDR3 bases: TGTGCCAGCCGGCCTGACAGCTCCTATAATTCACCCCTCCACTTT.

The CDR3 region has the DNA TGTGCCAGCAGTTTCGGAAGGGTTGGCTCTGGGGCCAACGTCCTGACTTTC. It codes for CASSFGRVGSGANVLTF. The chain is built from TRBV27 and TRBJ2-6; D gene uncertain. The V end was cut by 3 bases, the J end by 0 bases, with 12 bases between. Germline CDR1 MNHEY, CDR2 SMNVEV (reference sequence). The length of the CDR3 is 17 residues.

The V call is TRBV11-3, the J call TRBJ2-1; D gene ambiguous. Trimming cost V 2 bases and J 0 bases, with 5 bases left between them. CDR3 length: 14 residues. CDR1 SGHNT and CDR2 YENEEA come from the germline V gene. The CDR3 DNA sequence: TGTGCCAGCAGCTTAACTATCTCCTACAATGAGCAGTTCTTC. This sequence encodes CASSLTISYNEQFF.

The genes are TRBV5-8 and TRBJ1-4, with a tentative D call TRBD1 (5 bases). The CDR3 spans 16 residues. V lost 2 bases, J lost 10 bases, and 21 bases lay in between. Germline CDR1 and CDR2: SGHTS and YDEGEE. The CDR3: CASSFSRQIPGGKLFF. As DNA, the CDR3 is TGTGCCAGCAGCTTCTCGAGACAGATCCCGGGAGGAAAACTGTTTTTT. Supplemented by reference TRBV5-8 and TRBJ1-4, the full variable domain reads EAGVTQSPTHLIKTRGQQATLRCSPISGHTSVYWYQQALGLGLQFLLWYDEGEERNRGNFPPRFSGRQFPNYSSELNVNALELEDSALYLCASSFSRQIPGGKLFFGSGTQLSVL.

This sequence joins TRBV19 and TRBJ1-2; D gene unclear. Trimming shortened V by 5 bases and J by 9 bases, and 16 bases separated the two germline ends. CDR1 is LNHDA, CDR2 SQIVND, per germline (reference sequence). The CDR3 loop spans 13 amino acids. The CDR3 bases are TGTGCCAGTAGTCCATTTTTGACGGACCGCTACACCTTC. Translating it yields CASSPFLTDRYTF. Combining the CDR3 with reference TRBV19 and TRBJ1-2 gives the whole variable domain DGGITQSPKYLFRKEGQNVTLSCEQNLNHDAMYWYRQDPGQGLRLIYYSQIVNDFQKGDIAEGYSVSREKKESFPLTVTSAQKNPTAFYLCASSPFLTDRYTFGSGTRLTVV.

V usage is TRBV25-1 and J usage is TRBJ1-2; D perhaps matches TRBD1 (5 bases). The CDR3 has 14 residues. The V and J ends lost 1 base and 2 bases respectively, with 8 bases between them. Germline V gene data show CDR1 as MGHDK and CDR2 as SYGVNS. The chain's CDR3 is CASSEWGGNYGYTF. DNA for the CDR3: TGTGCCAGCAGTGAATGGGGGGGGAACTATGGCTACACCTTC.